Only a few counts were recorded for the clone carrying this T cell receptor beta chain. The target antigen is unknown. Indicated treatment: roughly nine-day PBMC culture with coronavirus spike peptide pools or control peptides (ViraFEST assay). Each well held approximately 2 million PBMCs in IL-2 (around 10 IU/ml) medium with approximately 9.9 ug/ml peptide pools. The data were obtained in a study of vaccination and CD4 T cells after COVID-19. Study in general: Post-COVID samples were collected a median roughly 93 days following diagnosis, spanning 35 to 161.

The assay that was used to sequence DNA from cultured CD4+ T cells was the Oncomine TCR Beta short-read assay. Each CDR3 protein is one row after TCRdb ran MiXCR on the PCR reads. The table includes thousands of distinct CDR3 sequences, approximately 66% detected once. Germline values: CDR1 KGHSH, CDR2 LQKENI. The V gene lost 2 bases and the J gene lost 2 bases, with 14 bases spanning the gap. The CDR3 sequence is 16 residues long. Study-level results: Vaccine-specific clones in convalescent patients were spike mono-reactive in 304 of 307 cases.

The source material was CD4+ T cells from blood, cultured in vitro. The sequence derives from a human donor who had recovered from COVID-19. The J gene is TRBJ2-3, the V gene TRBV18, with D perhaps matching TRBD2 (5 bases). CDR3 residues: CASSPERTGYTDTQYF. The CDR3 DNA reads as TGTGCCAGCTCACCAGAGCGGACCGGATACACAGATACGCAGTATTTT.